The rows below give T cell receptor beta chains drawn from one sample of a study of shared clonotypes between healthy human individuals. Profiled with immunoSEQ multiplex PCR; TCRdb holds only in-frame clones, not every one. The table records 550,000 to 700,000 clones, 60% to 75% of them present only once. The sequenced sample was memory CD4+ T cells sorted from blood. These receptors were obtained from a woman aged 25 to 39 in good health. Both conserved end residues are part of each CDR3. Fields, in order: D gene, clone size, V gene, J gene, CDR3 DNA, CDR3 protein. The D gene is left open where the match is weak. The listing skips clone size in some rows; elsewhere it reads once, few, many or a size class.

TRBD2	-	TRBV28	TRBJ2-5	TGTGCCAGCAGCGGACTAGCCCTACCTAACCAAGAGACCCAGTACTTC	CASSGLALPNQETQYF
TRBD2	few	TRBV28	TRBJ2-3	TGTGCCAGCAGTTTATGGGACCTAGCGGGGAGCACAGATACGCAGTATTTT	CASSLWDLAGSTDTQYF
-	once	TRBV5-1	TRBJ2-1	TGCGCCAGCAGCTTGACTAGCCACGGTTACAATGAGCAGTTCTTC	CASSLTSHGYNEQFF
-	many	TRBV5-4	TRBJ2-1	TGTGCCAGCAGCCCCTTTGGTCTAGTTGGCAATGAGCAGTTCTTC	CASSPFGLVGNEQFF
TRBD1	many	TRBV15	TRBJ1-1	TGTGCCACCAGCAGAGAGATTATGACAGGGGGGGAGGACACTGAAGCTTTCTTT	CATSREIMTGGEDTEAFF
-	few	TRBV6-1	TRBJ2-7	TGTGCCAGCAGTATAGCGGAAGGCTCCTACGAGCAGTACTTC	CASSIAEGSYEQYF
-	-	TRBV6-6	TRBJ1-5	TGTGCCAGCAGTTTCATGGGGGGGGAGCAGCCCCAGCATTTT	CASSFMGGEQPQHF
-	-	TRBV18	TRBJ2-1	TGTGCCAGCTCACCTTCCAATGAGCAGTTCTTC	CASSPSNEQFF
-	-	TRBV19	TRBJ2-6	TGTGCCAGTAGCCCAGTTAGCTCTGGGGCCAACGTCCTGACTTTC	CASSPVSSGANVLTF
TRBD2	few	TRBV11-2	TRBJ2-5	TGTGCCAGCAGCTCGAGCGGGGCTTCGGAGACCCAGTACTTC	CASSSSGASETQYF
-	-	TRBV7-2	TRBJ2-7	TGTGCCAGCAGCCCCGACTTTGGTGCGACCGAGCAGTACTTC	CASSPDFGATEQYF
TRBD2	-	TRBV12-5	TRBJ2-3	TGTGCTAGTGGTCCGGGGACTAGCGGGAGCATAGATACGCAGTATTTT	CASGPGTSGSIDTQYF
TRBD2	-	TRBV6-6	TRBJ2-1	TGTGCCAGCAGTTACTCGTCGGCGGGAGTCGGTGGTGAGCAGTTCTTC	CASSYSSAGVGGEQFF
TRBD2	-	TRBV6-5	TRBJ2-1	TGTGCCAGCCGAGGACTAGCGATGGGCAATGAGCAGTTCTTC	CASRGLAMGNEQFF
-	-	TRBV7-7	TRBJ2-2	TGTGCCAGCAGCTTACAACTAGCTGGGGCCGGGGAGCTGTTTTTT	CASSLQLAGAGELFF
-	many	TRBV2	TRBJ1-6	TGTGCCAGCAGGACTCAGGGGCGGAATTCACCCCTCCACTTT	CASRTQGRNSPLHF
TRBD1	-	TRBV25-1	TRBJ1-1	TGTGCCAGCAGTGAAGGGACAGTCTCGAGTGCTTTCTTT	CASSEGTVSSAFF
-	few	TRBV18	TRBJ2-7	TGTGCCAGCTCTGTCGGGGAGAACTACGAGCAGTACTTC	CASSVGENYEQYF
-	once	TRBV28	TRBJ1-2	TGTGCCAGCAGTTCCCAGGGTCGTAACTATGGCTACACCTTC	CASSSQGRNYGYTF
-	once	TRBV25-1	TRBJ1-3	TGTGCCAGCAGTGTATGGCGCCAGGCAGGAAACACCATATATTTT	CASSVWRQAGNTIYF
TRBD2	-	TRBV19	TRBJ2-5	TGTGCCAGTAGTATAAGCGGGAGTCTAGAGACCCAGTACTTC	CASSISGSLETQYF
-	-	TRBV4-1	TRBJ1-1	TGCGCCAGCAGCCAAGACCGGGGGCCGGGTTTCACTGAAGCTTTCTTT	CASSQDRGPGFTEAFF
-	once	TRBV7-2	TRBJ1-3	TGTGCCAGCAGCTTAGAGGGGGAAATTTCTAGGAACACCATATATTTT	CASSLEGEISRNTIYF
-	-	TRBV5-8	TRBJ1-2	TGTGCCAGCAGTCTAGGGGATTGGGGCTACACCTTC	CASSLGDWGYTF
-	-	TRBV18	TRBJ2-5	TGTGCCAGCTCACCGCTGGGAGAGACCCAGTACTTC	CASSPLGETQYF
-	-	TRBV11-2	TRBJ2-2	TGTGCCAGCAGCCCCCAAGGGGGACTTCGAACCGGGGAGCTGTTTTTT	CASSPQGGLRTGELFF
-	-	TRBV19	TRBJ2-2	TGTGCCAGTAGGCCTCCGGACCTCCACGGGGAGCTGTTTTTT	CASRPPDLHGELFF
TRBD1	-	TRBV29-1	TRBJ2-7	TGCAGCGTTGGACAGGGGGGCGACGAGCAGTACTTC	CSVGQGGDEQYF
TRBD1	-	TRBV4-1	TRBJ2-7	TGCGCCAGCAGCCAAGCCCCCGGGACAGAAATACCCTACGAGCAGTACTTC	CASSQAPGTEIPYEQYF
-	-	TRBV6-5	TRBJ2-7	TGTGCCAGCAGTTACTCGTGGGTCGCGGAGTACGAGCAGTACTTC	CASSYSWVAEYEQYF
TRBD1	-	TRBV29-1	TRBJ1-3	TGCAGCGTCGGGTCGGGGACAGCCTCTGGAAACACCATATATTTT	CSVGSGTASGNTIYF
TRBD2	-	TRBV2	TRBJ2-1	TGTGCCAGCCGTGGGACCTCGGGAGGTGAGCAGTTCTTC	CASRGTSGGEQFF
-	few	TRBV5-1	TRBJ1-2	TGCGCCAGCAGCACCGACAGGAACTATGGCTACACCTTC	CASSTDRNYGYTF
-	once	TRBV7-2	TRBJ2-7	TGTGCCAGCAGCTTAGCGCCAGATTACGAGCAGTACTTC	CASSLAPDYEQYF
-	-	TRBV7-2	TRBJ1-6	TGTGCCAGCAGCCTCCAGAATTCACCCCTCCACTTT	CASSLQNSPLHF
-	-	TRBV27	TRBJ2-7	TGTGCCAGCAGTTTAAGTTTGTCAGGGCCGTCTTTTTCCTACGAGCAGTACTTC	CASSLSLSGPSFSYEQYF
TRBD1	-	TRBV9	TRBJ2-2	TGTGCCAGCAGCCAAGGGGACAGGGTGGCGGGGGAGCTGTTTTTT	CASSQGDRVAGELFF
-	-	TRBV2	TRBJ2-3	TGTGCCAGCAGTGACAGTTACACAGATACGCAGTATTTT	CASSDSYTDTQYF
TRBD2	few	TRBV9	TRBJ2-7	TGTGCCAGCAGCGTGGACGGGAGGTACGAGCAGTACTTC	CASSVDGRYEQYF
-	-	TRBV5-8	TRBJ1-5	TGTGCCAGCAGCCGGGTGGGGAATCTACATCAGCCCCAGCATTTT	CASSRVGNLHQPQHF
-	once	TRBV28	TRBJ2-5	TGTGCCAGCAGTTTAAGTCGAGGCAGAGAGACCCAGTACTTC	CASSLSRGRETQYF
-	-	TRBV5-1	TRBJ1-5	TGCGCCAGCAGCTTGGAGGGTGCCAGCAATCAGCCCCAGCATTTT	CASSLEGASNQPQHF
TRBD1	-	TRBV18	TRBJ2-1	TGTGCCAGCTCACCTCGGGACAGGTCATACAATGAGCAGTTCTTC	CASSPRDRSYNEQFF
-	-	TRBV15	TRBJ2-4	TGTGCCACCAGCAGAGATTCCGGGAGAGCCAAAAACATTCAGTACTTC	CATSRDSGRAKNIQYF